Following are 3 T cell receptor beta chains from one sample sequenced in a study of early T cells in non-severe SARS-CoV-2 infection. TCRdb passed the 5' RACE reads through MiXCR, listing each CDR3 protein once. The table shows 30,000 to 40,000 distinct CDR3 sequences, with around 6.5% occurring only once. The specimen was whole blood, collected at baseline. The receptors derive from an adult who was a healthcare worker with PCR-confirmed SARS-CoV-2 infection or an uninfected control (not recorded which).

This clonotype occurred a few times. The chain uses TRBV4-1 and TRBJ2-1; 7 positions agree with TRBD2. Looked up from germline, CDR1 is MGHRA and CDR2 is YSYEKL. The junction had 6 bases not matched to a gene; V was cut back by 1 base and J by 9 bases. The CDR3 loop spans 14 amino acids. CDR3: CASSQAGRGLEQFF. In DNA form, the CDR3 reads TGCGCCAGCAGCCAAGCAGGGAGGGGACTTGAGCAGTTCTTC.

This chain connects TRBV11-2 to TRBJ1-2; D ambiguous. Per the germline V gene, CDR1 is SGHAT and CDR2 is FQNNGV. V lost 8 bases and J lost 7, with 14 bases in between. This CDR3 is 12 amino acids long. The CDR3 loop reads CASQEELGGYTF. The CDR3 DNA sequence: TGTGCCAGCCAAGAAGAATTAGGTGGCTACACCTTC.

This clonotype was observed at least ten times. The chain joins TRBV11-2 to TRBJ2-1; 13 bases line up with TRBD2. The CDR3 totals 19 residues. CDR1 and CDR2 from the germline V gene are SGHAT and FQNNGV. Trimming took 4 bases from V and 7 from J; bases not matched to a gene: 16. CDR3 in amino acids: CASSSHRRLAGGLRNEQFF. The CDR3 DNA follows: TGTGCCAGCAGCTCGCACCGACGACTAGCGGGAGGTCTTAGGAATGAGCAGTTCTTC.